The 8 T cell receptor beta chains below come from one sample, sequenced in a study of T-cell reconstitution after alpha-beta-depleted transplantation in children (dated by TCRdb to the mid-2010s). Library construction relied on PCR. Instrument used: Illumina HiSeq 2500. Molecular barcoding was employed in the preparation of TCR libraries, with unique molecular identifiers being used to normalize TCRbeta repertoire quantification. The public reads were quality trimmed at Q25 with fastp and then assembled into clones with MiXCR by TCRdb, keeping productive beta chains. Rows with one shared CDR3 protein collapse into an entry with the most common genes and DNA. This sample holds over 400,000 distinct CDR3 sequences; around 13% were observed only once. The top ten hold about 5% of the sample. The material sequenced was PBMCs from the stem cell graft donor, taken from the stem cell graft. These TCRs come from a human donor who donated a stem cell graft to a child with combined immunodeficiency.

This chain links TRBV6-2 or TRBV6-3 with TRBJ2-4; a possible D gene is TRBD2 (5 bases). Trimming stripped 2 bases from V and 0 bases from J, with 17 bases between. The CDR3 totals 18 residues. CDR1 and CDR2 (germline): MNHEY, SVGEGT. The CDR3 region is CASSYDYTGNVAKNIQYF. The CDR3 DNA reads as TGTGCCAGCAGTTACGATTACACGGGAAACGTAGCCAAAAACATTCAGTACTTC.

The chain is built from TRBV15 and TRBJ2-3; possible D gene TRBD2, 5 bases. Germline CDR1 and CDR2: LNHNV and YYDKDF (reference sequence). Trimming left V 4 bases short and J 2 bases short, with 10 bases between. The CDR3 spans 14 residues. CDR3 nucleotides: TGTGCCACCAGCATAAGCGGCCCCACAGATACGCAGTATTTT. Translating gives CATSISGPTDTQYF.

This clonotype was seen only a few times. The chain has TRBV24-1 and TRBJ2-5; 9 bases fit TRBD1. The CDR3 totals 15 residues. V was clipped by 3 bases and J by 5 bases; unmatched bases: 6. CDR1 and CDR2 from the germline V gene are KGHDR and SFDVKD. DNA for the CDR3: TGTGCCACCAGTGATGGGGGACAGGGAAGGGAGACCCAGTACTTC. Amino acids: CATSDGGQGRETQYF.

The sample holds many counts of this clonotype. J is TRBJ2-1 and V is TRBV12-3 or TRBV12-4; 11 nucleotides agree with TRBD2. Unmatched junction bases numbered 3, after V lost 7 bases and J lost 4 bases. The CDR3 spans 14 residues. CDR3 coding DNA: TGTGCCAGCAAGGGGACTAGCGGATACAATGAGCAGTTCTTC. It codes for CASKGTSGYNEQFF.

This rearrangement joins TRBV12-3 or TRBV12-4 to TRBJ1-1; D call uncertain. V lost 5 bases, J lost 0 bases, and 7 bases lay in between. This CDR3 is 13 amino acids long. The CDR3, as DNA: TGTGCCAGCAGTGGGGTCGTGAACACTGAAGCTTTCTTT. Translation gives CASSGVVNTEAFF.

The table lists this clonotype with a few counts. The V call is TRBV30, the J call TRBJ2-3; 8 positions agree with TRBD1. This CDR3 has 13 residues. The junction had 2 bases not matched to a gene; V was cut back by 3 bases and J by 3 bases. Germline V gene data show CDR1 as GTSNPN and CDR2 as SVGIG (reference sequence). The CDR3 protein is CAWSGTGTDTQYF. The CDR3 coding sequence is TGTGCCTGGAGCGGGACAGGAACAGATACGCAGTATTTT. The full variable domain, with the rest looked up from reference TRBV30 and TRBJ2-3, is SQTIHQWPATLVQPVGSPLSLECTVEGTSNPNLYWYRQAAGRGLQLLFYSVGIGQISSEVPQNLSASRPQDRQFILSSKKLLLSDSGFYLCAWSGTGTDTQYFGPGTRLTVL.

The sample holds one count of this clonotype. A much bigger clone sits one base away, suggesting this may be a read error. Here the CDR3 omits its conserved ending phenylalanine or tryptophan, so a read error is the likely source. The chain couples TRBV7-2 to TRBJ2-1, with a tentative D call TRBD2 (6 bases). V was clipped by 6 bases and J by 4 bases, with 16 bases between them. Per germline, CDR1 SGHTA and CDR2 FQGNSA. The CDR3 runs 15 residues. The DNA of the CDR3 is TGTGCCAGCAGTTCGACTGCGGGGACTTACAATGAGCAGTTCTTG. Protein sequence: CASSSTAGTYNEQFL.

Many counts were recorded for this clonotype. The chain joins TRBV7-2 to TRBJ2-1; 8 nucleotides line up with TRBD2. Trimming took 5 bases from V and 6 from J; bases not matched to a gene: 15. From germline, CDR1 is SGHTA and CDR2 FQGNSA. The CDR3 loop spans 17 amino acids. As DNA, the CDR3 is TGTGCCAGCAGCCAGCCACCGGGACTAGACGTTCGCAATGAGCAGTTCTTC. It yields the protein CASSQPPGLDVRNEQFF.